This T cell receptor beta chain was recovered during a study of blood T cell repertoires in COVID-19 (TCRdb year 2020). About the full investigation: Collaborator samples came from the United States, Italy and Spain and covered acute and convalescent phases of COVID-19. The prospective study material was composed of cDNA or gDNA derived from T cells, B-cell-depleted T cells, or PBMCs. The dataset comprised deeply sampled blood TCRbeta repertoires from subjects exposed to, actively infected with, or recovered from COVID-19. A freely available public database, intended as a resource for researchers studying the immune response to SARS-CoV-2, is where the repertoires were released. The samples were drawn from the first 160 participants of the ongoing ImmuneRACE study and from 1,200 or so subjects provided by 6 global collaborators. Nearly every sample came with metadata listing a de-identified subject ID, COVID-19 status, age in years and sex. Where available, HLA class I and class II types were obtained from metadata supplied by the sample provider rather than from assay-based typing. Study-wide conclusions, independent of this receptor: Clinical and demographic metadata were provided uncurated, with the amount varying by source and participant.

V trim: 3 bases; J trim: 8 bases; unmatched bases: 12. The CDR3 covers 15 residues, taking in both the cysteine and the phenylalanine. CDR3 DNA is the only sequence kept; it has 45 bases, read in frame from the first base. CDR1 and CDR2, per the germline V gene (reference sequence), are MNHNY and SVGAGI. The immunoSEQ Assay, a bias-controlled multiplex PCR, was used to amplify TCRbeta CDR3 regions from genomic DNA. The authors processed their data as follows. The number of nucleated cells in each sample was estimated by amplification of reference gene primers within the assay. To quantify the absolute abundance of each unique TCRbeta CDR3 rearrangement, sequence reads were collapsed and filtered. For each sample, productive Simpson clonality was calculated by taking the square root of Simpson's diversity index across productive rearrangements. TCRdb obtained this table from immuneACCESS and retained in-frame rearrangements with V and J assigned. These tables miss some clones; where compared with another copy, unresolved V genes account for less than half of the shortfall, and the remainder is unexplained. V and J calls and clone size are copied from that table; D and trimming were computed from the DNA. In this sample the table shows about 360,000 clones, approximately 86% of which occur a single time. The ten most abundant clones make up 7% to 7.5% of the sample.

In Seattle, one collaborating source enrolled patients while the infection was active and tracked those patients longitudinally over the course of disease. Whole blood was collected in K2EDTA tubes by collaborating institutions according to the institutions' own protocols. For TCRbeta analysis, collaborator samples were shipped as frozen whole blood, as isolated PBMCs, or as DNA extracted from either sample type. As regards this clone: It has no known antigen specificity. No base qualities exist here, and no much larger clone lies one base off it.

Material for sequencing was peripheral blood. The chain uses TRBV6-6 and TRBJ1-2; a stretch of 7 junction bases matches TRBD1. The receptor was isolated from a woman aged 60 to 75 with COVID-19, enrolled during active disease. The DNA reads TGTGCCAGCAGTTATAGCGGACAGGCCGCGGGAGGCTACACCTTC. It translates as CASSYSGQAAGGYTF.